Included here is one T cell receptor beta chain sequence, with context. The antigen is not known. This entry belongs to a study of cytomegalovirus exposure and HLA in healthy donors. At collection, donors were nominally healthy, but unrecorded immune exposures were probable. PCR involved 60 Vbeta and 13 Jbeta primers. This table comes from immunoSEQ multiplex PCR, and its TCRdb copy is limited to in-frame clones, with some not included. This table has approximately 170,000 clones, about 85% appearing once. This CDR3 comprises 15 residues. Per germline, CDR1 MDHEN and CDR2 SYDVKM. Unmatched junction bases numbered 8, after V lost 3 bases and J lost 7 bases. Points from the study as a whole: A few V segments could not be told apart, such as TRBV6-2 and TRBV6-3, and were left out.

The rearrangement joins TRBV28 to TRBJ2-4; TRBD2 matches 8 bases. This TCR derives from a man younger than 45 in good health and CMV-seropositive. The sample taken for sequencing was PBMCs. The CDR3 sequence: CASSLFASGRNIQYF. The CDR3 DNA follows: TGTGCCAGCAGTTTGTTCGCTAGCGGGCGGAACATTCAGTACTTC.